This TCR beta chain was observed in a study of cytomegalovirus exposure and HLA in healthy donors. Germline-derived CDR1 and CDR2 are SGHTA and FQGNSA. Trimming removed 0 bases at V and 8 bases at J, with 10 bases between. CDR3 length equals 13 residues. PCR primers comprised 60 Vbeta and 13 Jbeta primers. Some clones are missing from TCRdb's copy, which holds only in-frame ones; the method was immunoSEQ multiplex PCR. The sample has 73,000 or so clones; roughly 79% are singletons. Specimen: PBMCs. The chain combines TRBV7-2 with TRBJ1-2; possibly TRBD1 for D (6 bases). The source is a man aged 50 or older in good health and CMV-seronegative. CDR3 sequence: CASSLAAGTGYTF. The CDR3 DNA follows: TGTGCCAGCAGCTTAGCCGCAGGGACAGGCTACACCTTC. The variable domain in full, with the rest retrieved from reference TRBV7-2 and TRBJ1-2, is GAGVSQSPSNKVTEKGKDVELRCDPISGHTALYWYRQSLGQGLEFLIYFQGNSAPDKSGLPSDRFSAERTGGSVSTLTIQRTQQEDSAVYLCASSLAAGTGYTFGSGTRLTVV.